A selection of T cell receptor beta chains follows, all from one sample in a study of T cell responses to AZD1222 COVID-19 vaccine. The assay was immunoSEQ multiplex PCR, and TCRdb's table has in-frame clones only and misses some. This table has about 120,000 clones, 93% appearing once. Sequenced here: peripheral blood, sampled 28 days after the second AZD1222 dose. All receptors derive from an adult who received the AZD1222 COVID-19 vaccine. CDR3s leave out the opening cysteine and the closing phenylalanine or tryptophan. Each record gives: J gene, V gene, D gene, CDR3 length, CDR3 protein. The D gene is left open where the match is weak.

>TRBJ2-3|TRBV5-4|TRBD2|13
ASSLGLAGTDTQY
>TRBJ2-7|TRBV9|-|12
ASSSLGDPYEQY
>TRBJ2-1|TRBV20-1|TRBD2|12
SASPGRGYNEQF
>TRBJ1-1|TRBV21-1|-|14
ASSERQGGRGTEAF
>TRBJ2-2|TRBV6-5|-|13
ASSQSGPYTGELF
>TRBJ2-1|TRBV10-3|-|13
AISESLSSYNEQF
>TRBJ2-7|TRBV18|-|12
ASSLLGPAEEQY
>TRBJ2-1|TRBV4-2|-|12
ASSQDRGSSEQF
>TRBJ2-1|TRBV7-3|TRBD1|12
ASSPGTGGNEQF
>TRBJ2-1|TRBV5-1|TRBD2|12
ASRGTSGDNEQF
>TRBJ2-3|TRBV27|-|17
ASSLIGRTASRDTDTQY
>TRBJ1-4|TRBV12-5|-|14
ASGLVASTTNEKLF
>TRBJ1-2|TRBV29-1|-|10
SVALSLYGYT
>TRBJ2-2|TRBV9|-|12
ASSVGGLAGELF
>TRBJ1-4|TRBV7-2|-|14
ASSLQGTHLNEKLF
>TRBJ2-7|TRBV27|-|11
ASSPYVGFEQY
>TRBJ1-2|TRBV5-1|-|13
ASSPRTAQDYGYT
>TRBJ1-3|TRBV20-1|TRBD1|14
SASSQTGELGNTIY
>TRBJ2-5|TRBV21-1|-|12
ASNPNRGKKTQY
>TRBJ1-5|TRBV27|-|10
ASGDTDQPQH
>TRBJ2-3|TRBV4-3|-|13
ASSQQTSVPDTQY
>TRBJ1-1|TRBV18|-|13
ASSPTGFMNTEAF
>TRBJ2-7|TRBV7-2|-|12
ASSLTVQNYEQY
>TRBJ1-2|TRBV5-5|-|13
ASSLLGRALGGYT
>TRBJ2-5|TRBV7-2|TRBD2|13
ASADSRGGQETQY
>TRBJ2-3|TRBV7-7|TRBD2|14
ASSDGTSGGRDTQY